Following are 11 T cell receptor beta chains from one sample sequenced in a study of CD8+ T cells in alopecia areata. After isolation, RNA underwent reverse transcription to generate cDNA as the sequencing template. Assay used: immunoSEQ multiplex PCR; TCRdb lists only in-frame clones, some missing. Here the sample spans under 250,000 clones, 50% to 70% being singletons. The specimen comprised CD4+ T cells sorted from blood, sampled at week 0. The receptors were sampled from a human donor with alopecia areata.

The chain joins TRBV9 to TRBJ2-5; 10 bases map to TRBD2. Germline values: CDR1 SGDLS, CDR2 YYNGEE. With V trimmed by 0 bases and J by 1 base, 3 bases remained unmatched. This CDR3 has 16 amino acids. The CDR3 DNA is TGTGCCAGCAGCGTAGGGCCTAGCGGGGGCCAAGAGACCCAGTACTTC. It specifies CASSVGPSGGQETQYF.

The V and J genes are TRBV29-1 and TRBJ1-2; D remains unclear. The length of the CDR3 is 13 residues. Germline V gives CDR1 SQVTM, CDR2 ANQGSEA. With 4 bases removed from V and 2 bases from J, the gap between germline ends came to 11 bases. CDR3 residues: CSVAVQVNYGYTF. In DNA form, the CDR3 reads TGCAGCGTTGCGGTGCAGGTCAACTATGGCTACACCTTC.

The CDR3: CASSWDRAGYTF. Here the CDR3 DNA reads TGTGCCAGCAGCTGGGACAGGGCTGGCTACACCTTC. The chain combines TRBV5-4 with TRBJ1-2; 9 bases are shared with TRBD1. Trimming cost V 3 bases and J 7 bases; bases outside gene matches: 1. The CDR3 length is 12 residues. Germline CDR1 is SGHNT and CDR2 is YYREEE (reference sequence).

V is TRBV27 and J is TRBJ1-5, with D unclear. Per germline, CDR1 MNHEY and CDR2 SMNVEV (reference sequence). The CDR3 covers 15 residues. V was shortened by 8 bases and J by 1 base, with 15 bases between the two germline ends. CDR3 in DNA: TGTGCCAGCCGCCGTGAGTACGGGAGCAATCAGCCCCAGCATTTT. Translating it yields CASRREYGSNQPQHF.

The chain is built from TRBV30 and TRBJ1-2; possibly TRBD1 for D (5 bases). V lost 4 bases and J lost 2, with 17 bases in between. The CDR3 runs 15 residues. In germline, CDR1 is GTSNPN, CDR2 SVGIG (reference sequence). The CDR3: CAWTQPMEGNYGYTF. DNA for the CDR3: TGTGCCTGGACCCAACCCATGGAGGGGAACTATGGCTACACCTTC.

The chain combines TRBV6-5 with TRBJ1-2; no reliable D call. Trimming removed 7 bases from V and 7 bases from J, with 19 bases in between. This CDR3 contains 14 residues. From germline, CDR1 is MNHEY and CDR2 SVGAGI. The CDR3 sequence is CASTVAASGGGYTF. The CDR3 coding sequence is TGTGCCAGCACCGTCGCGGCTTCCGGAGGTGGCTACACCTTC.

The CDR3 DNA sequence: TGTGCCAGCGCCAGGGGTAGACAAGAGACCCAGTACTTC. It translates to CASARGRQETQYF. The V and J genes are TRBV27 and TRBJ2-5; maybe TRBD1 (6 bases). The CDR3 consists of 13 residues. CDR1 MNHEY and CDR2 SMNVEV come from the germline V gene (reference sequence). Trimming took off 8 bases at V and 2 bases at J, with 12 bases between the two ends.

The chain joins TRBV4-2 to TRBJ1-5, with D possibly being TRBD1 (5 bases). V lost 0 bases and J 3 bases, leaving 9 bases between the germline ends. CDR3 size: 15 residues. Germline loops: CDR1 LGHNA, CDR2 YNFKEQ. The DNA for the CDR3 is TGTGCCAGCAGCCAAGACTCAGGGTACAATCAGCCCCAGCATTTT. This gives the protein CASSQDSGYNQPQHF.

V usage is TRBV5-1 and J usage is TRBJ2-2; D ambiguous. Trimming took off 1 base at V and 0 bases at J, with 4 bases between the two ends. Germline-derived CDR1 and CDR2 are SGHRS and YFSETQ. This CDR3 contains 14 residues. The CDR3: CASSLTTNTGELFF. The CDR3 coding sequence is TGCGCCAGCAGCTTGACGACGAACACCGGGGAGCTGTTTTTT. The full variable domain, with the rest looked up from reference TRBV5-1 and TRBJ2-2, is KAGVTQTPRYLIKTRGQQVTLSCSPISGHRSVSWYQQTPGQGLQFLFEYFSETQRNKGNFPGRFSGRQFSNSRSEMNVSTLELGDSALYLCASSLTTNTGELFFGEGSRLTVL.

The chain joins TRBV5-1 to TRBJ2-5; 8 nucleotides agree with TRBD1. Germline CDR1 reads SGHRS; CDR2 reads YFSETQ. Losses at the gene ends were 2 bases for V and 4 bases for J; bases not matched to a gene: 4. The CDR3 is made up of 14 amino acids. The CDR3 nucleotides read TGCGCCAGCAGCTTTGGACAGGGTCCAGAGACCCAGTACTTC. This codes for CASSFGQGPETQYF.

This clone was counted between two and nine times. The gene calls are TRBV7-9 and TRBJ1-2; TRBD1 is a possible D gene (5 bases). Trimming shortened V by 5 bases and J by 5 bases, and 12 bases separated the two germline ends. The CDR3 loop spans 13 amino acids. CDR1 and CDR2 from the germline V gene are SEHNR and FQNEAQ (reference sequence). CDR3 DNA sequence: TGTGCCAGCAGCCCACGCGGGGCGTATGGCTACACCTTC. Translating it yields CASSPRGAYGYTF.